This T cell receptor beta chain was identified in a study of cytomegalovirus exposure and HLA in healthy donors. Study-level results: Subsequent analysis of the 100 to 150 validation repertoires found a tendency for first-cohort TCR clusters to co-occur.

Using immunoSEQ multiplex PCR, the repertoire was profiled, and TCRdb retains in-frame clones only, with some absent. The repertoire consists of tens of thousands of clones, with around 94% occurring once and the leading ten covering around 3.5%. Unmatched junction bases numbered 5, after V lost 6 bases and J lost 1 base. Germline CDR1 reads SNHLY; CDR2 reads FYNNEI. The CDR3 spans 15 residues. Details on this clone: What it binds is unknown.

The chain joins TRBV2 to TRBJ1-5; 8 bases are a match to TRBD1. The material sequenced was PBMCs. This TCR was sampled from a woman under 30 in good health and CMV-seropositive. The CDR3 loop is CASRRQGLSNQPQHF. For the CDR3, the DNA is TGTGCCAGCAGGAGACAGGGGTTAAGCAATCAGCCCCAGCATTTT.